Below are 5 T cell receptor beta chains sequenced from a single sample in a study of identical twins. TCRdb ran MiXCR on the 5' RACE reads and lists one entry per CDR3 protein. The data show a few hundred thousand distinct CDR3 sequences, roughly 20% seen once. Sequencing was performed on naive T cells sorted from blood. The receptors derive from a man aged 50-60 years in good health.

This rearrangement joins TRBV15 to TRBJ1-5; D gene uncertain. The germline CDR1 and CDR2 sequences are LNHNV and YYDKDF (reference sequence). The length of the CDR3 is 15 residues. Trimming stripped 8 bases from V and 2 bases from J, with 16 bases between. CDR3 coding DNA: TGTGCCACCGGGGTAGTGGTCGGGCGCAATCAGCCCCAGCATTTT. It yields the protein CATGVVVGRNQPQHF.

The gene calls are TRBV2 and TRBJ2-1; 8 bases align to TRBD2. This CDR3 contains 16 residues. Losses at the gene ends were 4 bases for V and 3 bases for J; bases not matched to a gene: 8. CDR1 and CDR2 (germline): SNHLY, FYNNEI. The CDR3 region is CASSGRAGEGYNEQFF. Here the CDR3 DNA reads TGTGCCAGCAGTGGGAGAGCGGGAGAGGGCTACAATGAGCAGTTCTTC.

At least ten counts were recorded for this clonotype. J is TRBJ2-5 and V is TRBV30; D ambiguous. Germline lookup yields CDR1 GTSNPN and CDR2 SVGIG (reference sequence). This CDR3 is built from 13 residues. V lost 2 bases, J lost 7 bases, and 14 bases lay in between. The CDR3: CAWSTPSELTQYF. Here the CDR3 DNA reads TGTGCCTGGAGTACCCCCAGCGAGCTGACCCAGTACTTC.

This clonotype was observed at least ten times. This chain connects TRBV27 to TRBJ2-5; a weak D match, TRBD1 (6 bases). The germline V and J ends were trimmed by 4 bases and 4 bases, with 10 bases remaining between them. CDR1 MNHEY and CDR2 SMNVEV come from the germline V gene (reference sequence). CDR3 length: 13 amino acids. The CDR3 loop is CASSSTGGETQYF. The CDR3, as DNA: TGTGCCAGCAGTTCGACAGGAGGAGAGACCCAGTACTTC.

This clonotype came up many times. The chain combines TRBV6-5 with TRBJ2-6; no firm D call. V was pared by 2 bases and J by 4 bases, with 12 bases between. The CDR3 has 16 residues. The germline V gene has CDR1 MNHEY and CDR2 SVGAGI. The CDR3: CASSYLSGVGANVLTF. The CDR3 DNA sequence: TGTGCCAGCAGTTACCTTTCTGGTGTGGGGGCCAACGTCCTGACTTTC.